This T cell receptor beta chain was recorded in a study of T cell responses to AZD1222 COVID-19 vaccine. Regarding the study as a whole: Vaccine-associated CD4 TCRs spanned spike, dominant at 160-218 and 743-854.

Worth noting for this clone: The antigen remains unidentified.

V lost 6 bases, J lost 7 bases, and 9 bases stayed unmatched. There are 14 residues in the CDR3. Germline V gene lookup returns CDR1 MNHEY and CDR2 SVGEGT. Assay: immunoSEQ multiplex PCR; the TCRdb copy retains only in-frame clones and omits some. The repertoire has 75,000 to 100,000 clones, more than 85% of them found once; the top ten carry roughly 3%. This receptor was taken from an adult who received the AZD1222 COVID-19 vaccine. The rearrangement links TRBV6-2 or TRBV6-3 to TRBJ1-5; 7 nucleotides agree with TRBD1. The sequencing here drew on peripheral blood, taken 28 days after the second AZD1222 dose. The CDR3 is CASSPDRARQPQHF. DNA of the CDR3: TGTGCCAGCAGCCCCGACAGGGCACGCCAGCCCCAGCATTTT.